This T cell receptor beta chain comes out of a study of CD8+CD57+ T cells in acquired aplastic anemia. Study details: DNA recovered from sorted CD4+ and CD8+ cells had a mean of approximately 3.2 ug. The study's findings and limits: In common between the patients and the controls were approximately 28 CD8+ CDR3 sequences.

Before being chosen for sequencing, patients had shown CD8+CD57+ cell expansion by flow cytometry. Comment on this clonotype: The antigen is not known.

Profiling that covered TCR beta VDJ and CDR3 relied on genomic DNA as its template. TCRdb independently ran MiXCR on the reads; one entry per CDR3 protein. The sample includes about 180,000 distinct CDR3 sequences, around 63% of them seen just once. CDR1 is DFQATT, CDR2 SNEGSKA, per germline (reference sequence). V shed 3 bases and J 4 bases; nucleotides not matched to a gene: 5. The CDR3 runs to 14 residues. The gene calls are TRBV20-1 and TRBJ1-4, with 7 bases identical to TRBD1. Sequenced: sorted CD4+, CD8+, or CD8+CD57+ T cells (not recorded which) from PBMCs. The sequence came from a human donor with aplastic anemia. CDR3 coding DNA: TGCAGTGCTAGCCCGGGACAGATTAATGAAAAACTGTTTTTT. Protein product: CSASPGQINEKLFF.